This is a list of T cell receptor beta chains from one sample in a study of cytomegalovirus exposure and HLA in healthy donors. Assay used: immunoSEQ multiplex PCR; TCRdb lists only in-frame clones, some missing. The sample lists roughly 180,000 clones, 84% occurring once. The sequenced sample was PBMCs. These receptors were collected from a young man in good health and CMV-seropositive. Each CDR3 is given with its conserved first and last residue. Fields, in order: clone size, J gene, V gene, D gene, CDR3 protein, CDR3 DNA. A D gene is named only where the DNA matches it firmly. Rows may omit the clone size; those that give it use once, few, many or a size class.

-	TRBJ2-5	TRBV19	-	CASSKVGGRETQYF	TGTGCCAGTAGTAAAGTGGGGGGACGGGAGACCCAGTACTTC
-	TRBJ2-2	TRBV5-1	-	CASSLERKRNTGELFF	TGCGCCAGCAGCTTGGAGCGGAAAAGAAACACCGGGGAGCTGTTTTTT
-	TRBJ2-3	TRBV7-2	TRBD2	CASSSGTSVTLASHTQYF	TGTGCCAGCAGCTCGGGGACTAGCGTCACCCTGGCGTCGCATACGCAGTATTTT
-	TRBJ2-3	TRBV5-4	-	CASSLDTDTQYF	TGTGCCAGCAGCCTAGACACAGATACGCAGTATTTT
-	TRBJ2-2	TRBV9	TRBD1	CASSAWGQGRFTEELFF	TGTGCCAGCAGCGCATGGGGACAGGGCCGTTTTACTGAGGAGCTGTTTTTT
-	TRBJ2-3	TRBV6-5	TRBD2	CASSLAGARADTQYF	TGTGCCAGCAGCCTAGCGGGGGCGCGGGCAGATACGCAGTATTTT
-	TRBJ2-7	TRBV28	TRBD1	CASRWTGGPYEQYF	TGTGCCAGCAGGTGGACAGGGGGCCCCTACGAGCAGTACTTC
-	TRBJ1-1	TRBV10-3	-	CATGGGTEAFF	TGTGCCACCGGGGGTGGCACTGAAGCTTTCTTT
-	TRBJ1-3	TRBV2	-	CASSVSGKLGSGNTIYF	TGTGCCAGCAGTGTTTCGGGGAAGTTAGGCTCCGGAAACACCATATATTTT
-	TRBJ2-5	TRBV7-9	-	CASSFGAEETQYF	TGTGCCAGCAGCTTCGGAGCAGAAGAGACCCAGTACTTC
-	TRBJ2-1	TRBV4-2	-	CASSQVLAVYNEQFF	TGTGCCAGCAGCCAAGTTTTGGCGGTGTACAATGAGCAGTTCTTC
-	TRBJ2-7	TRBV4-2	-	CASSQEPTYEQYF	TGTGCCAGCAGCCAGGAGCCTACCTACGAGCAGTACTTC
-	TRBJ2-7	TRBV4-1	TRBD2	CASSQEWTSDSYEQYF	TGCGCCAGCAGCCAAGAGTGGACTAGCGACTCCTACGAGCAGTACTTC
-	TRBJ1-1	TRBV7-2	-	CASSSYVEAFF	TGTGCCAGCAGCTCCTACGTTGAAGCTTTCTTT
-	TRBJ2-1	TRBV2	TRBD2	CASWRGGLAANEQFF	TGTGCCAGCTGGAGGGGGGGACTAGCGGCCAATGAGCAGTTCTTC
-	TRBJ2-3	TRBV29-1	-	CSSSRDSTDTQYF	TGCAGCAGTAGCCGGGACTCCACAGATACGCAGTATTTT
-	TRBJ2-4	TRBV4-2	-	CASSPSLGGGIQYF	TGTGCCAGCAGCCCAAGTCTAGGGGGTGGCATTCAGTACTTC
-	TRBJ2-1	TRBV7-3	-	CASSLYPGAFEQFF	TGTGCCAGCAGCTTATATCCGGGAGCCTTTGAGCAGTTCTTC
-	TRBJ2-1	TRBV4-3	-	CASSQEAIARYNEQFF	TGCGCCAGCAGCCAAGAAGCTATAGCCCGCTACAATGAGCAGTTCTTC
-	TRBJ1-2	TRBV29-1	-	CSAEGANYGYTF	TGCAGCGCCGAAGGGGCTAACTATGGCTACACCTTC
-	TRBJ2-7	TRBV9	TRBD2	CASSVGAGDPHEQYF	TGTGCCAGCAGCGTAGGAGCGGGAGATCCCCACGAGCAGTACTTC
-	TRBJ1-4	TRBV5-1	TRBD1	CASSTNSGQGDTAVF	TGCGCCAGCAGCACAAACTCGGGACAGGGGGACACGGCTGTTTTT
-	TRBJ1-2	TRBV28	-	CASSLSRYGYTF	TGTGCCAGCAGTTTATCCAGATATGGCTACACCTTC
-	TRBJ2-1	TRBV27	TRBD2	CASKGVAGLAGDRSYNEQFF	TGTGCCAGCAAGGGGGTGGCCGGACTAGCGGGAGACCGCTCCTACAATGAGCAGTTCTTC
-	TRBJ2-7	TRBV11-2	-	CASSFPRGSLYEQYF	TGTGCCAGCAGCTTCCCCCGAGGGAGCTTGTACGAGCAGTACTTC
-	TRBJ2-3	TRBV5-4	-	CASTLLDTQYF	TGTGCCAGCACCTTACTAGATACGCAGTATTTT
-	TRBJ2-7	TRBV11-2	-	CASSSLRGTGEQYF	TGTGCCAGCAGCTCCCTGAGGGGGACGGGCGAGCAGTACTTC
-	TRBJ2-7	TRBV19	TRBD2	CASRAGLAGNYEQYF	TGTGCCAGTAGGGCTGGGCTAGCGGGAAACTACGAGCAGTACTTC
-	TRBJ1-5	TRBV4-2	-	CASSQEPRGNQPQHF	TGTGCCAGCAGCCAAGAACCCAGGGGCAATCAGCCCCAGCATTTT
-	TRBJ2-3	TRBV7-9	-	CASSLGQFSTDTQYF	TGTGCCAGCAGCTTAGGACAGTTTAGCACAGATACGCAGTATTTT
-	TRBJ2-5	TRBV30	TRBD1	CAWSVRDRVGETQYF	TGTGCCTGGAGTGTACGGGACAGGGTGGGGGAGACCCAGTACTTC
once	TRBJ1-4	TRBV5-6	TRBD1	CASSHRQGTATNEKLFF	TGTGCCAGCAGCCACAGACAGGGGACCGCAACTAATGAAAAACTGTTTTTT
-	TRBJ2-7	TRBV27	-	CASSLSTGGEQYF	TGTGCCAGCAGTTTATCTACTGGAGGGGAGCAGTACTTC
-	TRBJ2-7	TRBV5-1	TRBD2	CASSLESGSSYEQYF	TGCGCCAGCAGCTTGGAAAGCGGGAGCTCCTACGAGCAGTACTTC